This T cell receptor (beta chain) was documented in a study of blood T cells in healthy people across ages. General study results and limits: No conclusive comparison of naive versus antigen-experienced cells was possible with unsorted PBMCs. As age increased, TCR beta diversity per million T cells fell in a roughly linear fashion.

It was with a sample-barcoded 5' primer and a J-beta primer mix that a second PCR of roughly 7 to 12 cycles was run. Tagging of each cDNA molecule was performed by a template-switch adaptor with 12 random nucleotides. TCRdb analysed the 5' RACE reads with MiXCR anew, one entry per CDR3 protein. The data contain 1.5 million or so distinct CDR3 sequences, around two fifths of them singletons. A word on this clonotype: The antigen is undetermined.

This CDR3 spans 15 amino acids. V lost 4 bases to trimming and J lost 4 bases; unmatched junction nucleotides: 6. The V gene's germline CDR1 is SEHNR and CDR2 FQNEAQ (reference sequence). Peripheral blood, about 9.3 milliliters per donor, was collected. This rearrangement joins TRBV7-9 to TRBJ2-3, with TRBD2 matching over 9 bases. This sequence originates from a woman between 18 and 29 years old in good health. Material for sequencing was blood. For the CDR3, the DNA is TGTGCCAGCAGCTACATTGGGACTAGCTCAGATACGCAGTATTTT. This translates into CASSYIGTSSDTQYF.